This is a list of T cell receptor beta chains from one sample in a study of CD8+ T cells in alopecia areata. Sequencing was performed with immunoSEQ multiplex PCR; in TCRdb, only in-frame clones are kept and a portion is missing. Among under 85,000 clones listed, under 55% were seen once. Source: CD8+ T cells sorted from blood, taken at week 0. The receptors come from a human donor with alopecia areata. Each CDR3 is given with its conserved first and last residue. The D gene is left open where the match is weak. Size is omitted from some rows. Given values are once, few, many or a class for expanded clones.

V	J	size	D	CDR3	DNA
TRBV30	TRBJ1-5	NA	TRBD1	CAWTPTTGLNQPQHF	TGTGCCTGGACCCCGACGACAGGGCTTAATCAGCCCCAGCATTTT
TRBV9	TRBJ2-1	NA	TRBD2	CASSEPLAGEPNEQFF	TGTGCCAGCAGCGAGCCCCTCGCGGGAGAACCCAATGAGCAGTTCTTC
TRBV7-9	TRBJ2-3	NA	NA	CASSSSGTDTQYF	TGTGCCAGCAGCTCCTCAGGAACAGATACGCAGTATTTT
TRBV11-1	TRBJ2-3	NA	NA	CASSRGRGTSTDTQYF	TGTGCCAGCAGCAGAGGTCGGGGGACTAGCACAGATACGCAGTATTTT
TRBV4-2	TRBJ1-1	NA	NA	CASSQDTMNTEAFF	TGTGCCAGCAGCCAAGATACGATGAACACTGAAGCTTTCTTT
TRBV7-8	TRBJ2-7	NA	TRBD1	CASSSGQAAYEQYF	TGTGCCAGCAGCTCGGGACAGGCCGCCTACGAGCAGTACTTC
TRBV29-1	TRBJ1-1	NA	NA	CSVNYPQAFF	TGCAGCGTGAACTATCCCCAGGCTTTCTTT
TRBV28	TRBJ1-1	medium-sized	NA	CASSPPGRVTTEAFF	TGTGCCAGCAGTCCCCCAGGCAGGGTGACGACTGAAGCTTTCTTT
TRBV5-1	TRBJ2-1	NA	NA	CASSLYGAYNEQFF	TGCGCCAGCAGCTTGTATGGGGCGTACAATGAGCAGTTCTTC
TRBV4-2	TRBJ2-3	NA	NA	CASSPIFRDGDTQYF	TGTGCCAGCAGCCCCATTTTCAGGGATGGAGATACGCAGTATTTT
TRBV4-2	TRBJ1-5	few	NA	CASSQAIRGDGNQPQHF	TGTGCCAGCAGCCAAGCGATTCGGGGGGACGGCAATCAGCCCCAGCATTTT
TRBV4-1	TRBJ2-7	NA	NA	CASSQDHGYEQYF	TGCGCCAGCAGCCAAGACCACGGCTACGAGCAGTACTTC
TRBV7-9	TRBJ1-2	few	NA	CASSSTTGNGYTF	TGTGCCAGCAGCTCAACTACAGGGAATGGCTACACCTTC
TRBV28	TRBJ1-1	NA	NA	CASSGGIRGSTEAFF	TGTGCCAGCAGTGGGGGGATTCGAGGGAGCACTGAAGCTTTCTTT
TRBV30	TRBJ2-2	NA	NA	CAWNWILNTGELFF	TGTGCCTGGAACTGGATCCTGAACACCGGGGAGCTGTTTTTT
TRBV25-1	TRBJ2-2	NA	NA	CASSEWPGVTGELFF	TGTGCCAGCAGTGAATGGCCAGGGGTGACCGGGGAGCTGTTTTTT
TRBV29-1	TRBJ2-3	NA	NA	CSVAPGPDTQYF	TGCAGCGTCGCCCCCGGACCAGATACGCAGTATTTT
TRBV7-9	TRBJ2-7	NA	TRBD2	CASSSPSRASGAYEQYF	TGTGCCAGCAGCTCACCGAGCCGGGCTAGCGGTGCCTACGAGCAGTACTTC
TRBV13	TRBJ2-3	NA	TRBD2	CASSLTSGYSTDTQYF	TGTGCCAGCAGCTTGACTAGCGGTTACTCCACAGATACGCAGTATTTT
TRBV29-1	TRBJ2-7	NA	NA	CSVEAGQSYEQYF	TGCAGCGTAGAGGCGGGGCAGTCCTACGAGCAGTACTTC
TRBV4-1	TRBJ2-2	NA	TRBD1	CASLGQGIGELFF	TGCGCCAGCCTCGGACAGGGAATCGGGGAGCTGTTTTTT
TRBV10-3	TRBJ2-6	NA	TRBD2	CAAGGTMTGKAGANVLTF	TGTGCCGCGGGGGGGACCATGACGGGTAAGGCTGGGGCCAACGTCCTGACTTTC
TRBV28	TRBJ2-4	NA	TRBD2	CASGVERELPQNIQYF	TGTGCCAGCGGGGTTGAGCGGGAGCTCCCCCAAAACATTCAGTACTTC
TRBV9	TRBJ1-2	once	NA	CASSVGIAANYGYTF	TGTGCCAGCAGCGTAGGGATCGCGGCTAACTATGGCTACACCTTC
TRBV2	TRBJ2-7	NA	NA	CAVHRDEQYF	TGTGCCGTACACAGGGACGAGCAGTACTTC
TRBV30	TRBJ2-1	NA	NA	CAWEGSGTYNEQFF	TGTGCCTGGGAGGGGAGCGGTACCTACAATGAGCAGTTCTTC
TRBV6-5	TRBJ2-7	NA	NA	CASSYRGSYEQYF	TGTGCCAGCAGTTACAGAGGTTCCTACGAGCAGTACTTC
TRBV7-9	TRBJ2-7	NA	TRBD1	CASGGTGSLYEQYF	TGTGCCAGCGGGGGGACAGGGAGTTTATACGAGCAGTACTTC
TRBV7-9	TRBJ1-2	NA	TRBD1	CASSSGQGASFWGYTF	TGTGCCAGCAGCTCCGGACAGGGGGCCTCCTTTTGGGGCTACACCTTC
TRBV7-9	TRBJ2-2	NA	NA	CASSLGGTADGELFF	TGTGCCAGCAGCTTAGGGGGCACGGCCGACGGGGAGCTGTTTTTT
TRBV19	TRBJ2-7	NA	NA	CASSIQDSTYEQYF	TGTGCCAGTAGTATCCAGGACAGCACCTACGAGCAGTACTTC
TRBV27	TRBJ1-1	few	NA	CASSLIGHTEAFF	TGTGCCAGCAGTTTAATCGGGCACACTGAAGCTTTCTTT
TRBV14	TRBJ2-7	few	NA	CASSLETYEQYF	TGTGCCAGCAGCCTGGAGACCTACGAGCAGTACTTC
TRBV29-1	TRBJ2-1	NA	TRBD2	CSVVSGGSSYNEQFF	TGCAGCGTTGTTTCGGGGGGGAGCTCCTACAATGAGCAGTTCTTC
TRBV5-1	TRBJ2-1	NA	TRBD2	CASSTVDGTSGNNEQFF	TGCGCCAGCAGCACGGTAGACGGGACTAGCGGTAACAATGAGCAGTTCTTC
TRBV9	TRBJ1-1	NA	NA	CASSVGGPKAGAFF	TGTGCCAGCAGCGTAGGGGGTCCAAAAGCTGGAGCTTTCTTT